These 9 T cell receptor beta chains were sequenced from one sample in a study of blood T cells in healthy people across ages. For the second PCR, which ran for roughly 6 to 12 cycles, a sample-barcoded 5' primer and a J-beta primer mix were used. One entry per CDR3 protein, called by TCRdb with MiXCR from the 5' RACE reads. The sample holds about 800,000 distinct CDR3 sequences, 25% seen once. This same sample was also taken into another study, of T cells of mothers and their children.

Specimen: blood. Source of these receptors: a boy aged 5-17 years in good health.

The table lists this clonotype with many counts. The J gene is TRBJ2-1, the V gene TRBV14; no definite D call. The V gene's germline CDR1 is SGHDN and CDR2 FVKESK. The CDR3 runs 17 residues. With 4 bases removed from V and 0 bases from J, the gap between germline ends came to 16 bases. CDR3 amino acids: CASSRRSSASSYNEQFF. DNA of the CDR3: TGTGCCAGCAGCCGCCGATCAAGCGCCTCCTCCTACAATGAGCAGTTCTTC.

This clonotype was found a few times. The chain uses TRBV3-1 and TRBJ2-5; TRBD1 aligns across 7 bases. The germline gives CDR1 LGHDT, CDR2 YNNKEL (reference sequence). Germline trimming cut 0 bases from V and 2 bases from J; bases unmatched to any gene: 3. This CDR3 contains 15 residues. In DNA, the CDR3 is TGTGCCAGCAGCCAAGACGGGACAGCACAAGAGACCCAGTACTTC. Amino acids: CASSQDGTAQETQYF.

The chain uses TRBV21-1 and TRBJ2-5; TRBD1, the table's D call, lacks a check against the DNA. Near its end, the DNA agrees better with TRBJ2-7, so the J call may be wrong. TRBV21-1 is classified as a pseudogene. This CDR3 comprises 18 residues. This chain's CDR3 is CASSRSRGTGGEIYEQYF. CDR3 bases: TGTGCCAGCAGCAGATCCCGTGGGACAGGAGGAGAGATCTACGAGCAGTACTTC.

The rearrangement joins TRBV4-3 to TRBJ2-4, with 9 nucleotides matching TRBD2. J gave up 0 bases and V 4 bases, and 1 base lay outside the gene matches. The CDR3 has 15 amino acids. CDR1 LGHNA and CDR2 YSLEER come from the germline V gene. CDR3 DNA sequence: TGCGCCAGCAGCCTTAGCGGGGGAGCCAAAAACATTCAGTACTTC. Its translation is CASSLSGGAKNIQYF.

This clonotype was counted only a few times. The CDR3 DNA reads as TGTGCCAGCAGCCTCAGACCGGGCTTTGAGACCCAGTACTTC. It is translated as CASSLRPGFETQYF. The chain is built from TRBV4-2 and TRBJ2-5; D not resolved. Trimming cost V 4 bases and J 5 bases, with 14 bases left between them. The CDR3 has 14 amino acids. Germline V CDR1 and CDR2: LGHNA, YNFKEQ.

V usage is TRBV5-1 and J usage is TRBJ2-4; 10 bases line up with TRBD2. CDR3 length equals 16 residues. The germline V gene encodes CDR1 SGHRS and CDR2 YFSETQ. The V segment lost 4 bases and the J segment 3 bases; nucleotides outside the gene matches: 7. The CDR3 sequence is CASSALAGVGKNIQYF. The CDR3 DNA reads TGCGCCAGCAGCGCTCTAGCGGGAGTGGGCAAAAACATTCAGTACTTC.

The chain combines TRBV6-7 with TRBJ1-2; D ambiguous. TRBV6-7 is known as an ORF, though its function is uncertain. Trimming took 11 bases from V and 5 from J, leaving 9 bases between them. The CDR3 covers 10 residues. The CDR3: CAGLTYGYTF. The DNA for the CDR3 is TGTGCCGGCTTGACATATGGCTACACCTTC.

The chain couples TRBV2 to TRBJ1-4; D gene unclear. This CDR3 is 15 amino acids long. CDR1 is SNHLY, CDR2 FYNNEI, per germline. V was trimmed by 7 bases and J by 2 bases, leaving 14 bases between them. CDR3 coding DNA: TGTGCCAGCATTGACCTCCGGGCCACTAATGAAAAACTGTTTTTT. As protein: CASIDLRATNEKLFF.

J is TRBJ2-5 and V is TRBV3-1, with D unresolved. CDR1 and CDR2 from the germline V gene are LGHDT and YNNKEL (reference sequence). The CDR3 has 15 amino acids. Trimming cost V 4 bases and J 3 bases, with 15 bases left between them. The CDR3 spells CASSPLGGREETQYF. CDR3 DNA: TGTGCCAGCAGCCCCTTAGGTGGCCGTGAAGAGACCCAGTACTTC.